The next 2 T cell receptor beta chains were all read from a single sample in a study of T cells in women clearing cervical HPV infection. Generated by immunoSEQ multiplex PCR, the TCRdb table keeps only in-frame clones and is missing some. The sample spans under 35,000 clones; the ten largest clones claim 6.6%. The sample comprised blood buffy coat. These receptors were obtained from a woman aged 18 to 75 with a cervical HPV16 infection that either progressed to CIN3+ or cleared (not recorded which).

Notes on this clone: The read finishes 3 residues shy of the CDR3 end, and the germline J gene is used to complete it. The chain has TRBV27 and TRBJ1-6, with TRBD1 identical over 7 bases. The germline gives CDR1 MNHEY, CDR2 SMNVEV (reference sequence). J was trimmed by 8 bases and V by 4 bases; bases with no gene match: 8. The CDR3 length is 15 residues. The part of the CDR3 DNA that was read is TGTGCCAGCAGTTCCCTAGGTCAGGGGGATTCACCC. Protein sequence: CASSSLGQGDSP. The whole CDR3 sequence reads CASSSLGQGDSPLHF.

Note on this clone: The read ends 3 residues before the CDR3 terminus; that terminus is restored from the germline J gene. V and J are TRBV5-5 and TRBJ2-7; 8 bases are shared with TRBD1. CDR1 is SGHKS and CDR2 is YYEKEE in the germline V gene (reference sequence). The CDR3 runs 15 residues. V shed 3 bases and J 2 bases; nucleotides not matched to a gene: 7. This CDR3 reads CASSWGQGATYEQYF. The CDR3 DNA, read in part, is TGTGCCAGCAGCTGGGGGCAGGGGGCGACCTACGAG. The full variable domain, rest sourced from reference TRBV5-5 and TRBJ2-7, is DAGVTQSPTHLIKTRGQQVTLRCSPISGHKSVSWYQQVLGQGPQFIFQYYEKEERGRGNFPDRFSARQFPNYSSELNVNALLLGDSALYLCASSWGQGATYEQYFGPGTRLTVT.